Described below is a single TCR beta chain sequence and its context. The CDR3 length is 15 residues. The V and J ends lost 6 bases and 5 bases respectively, with 21 bases between them. Germline V gene data show CDR1 as DFQATT and CDR2 as SNEGSKA (reference sequence). The data stem from a study of T-cell memory formation after mild COVID-19. TCRdb re-derived calls from the 5' RACE reads in MiXCR, one entry per CDR3 protein. The data contain thousands of distinct CDR3 sequences, roughly 50% of them seen just once; the ten biggest clones take up about 2.5%. The origin of this receptor is an adult who had mild COVID-19 (a few samples of this study predate the infection). Cell type and time point are not known. The chain is built from TRBV20-1 and TRBJ2-3; a weak D match, TRBD2 (6 bases). Sequencing was done on a sample of PBMCs or a T cell subset sorted from them (not recorded which). Here the CDR3 reads CSARVGGVGGDTQYF. Here the CDR3 DNA reads TGCAGTGCCAGGGTCGGAGGGGTCGGGGGAGATACGCAGTATTTT.